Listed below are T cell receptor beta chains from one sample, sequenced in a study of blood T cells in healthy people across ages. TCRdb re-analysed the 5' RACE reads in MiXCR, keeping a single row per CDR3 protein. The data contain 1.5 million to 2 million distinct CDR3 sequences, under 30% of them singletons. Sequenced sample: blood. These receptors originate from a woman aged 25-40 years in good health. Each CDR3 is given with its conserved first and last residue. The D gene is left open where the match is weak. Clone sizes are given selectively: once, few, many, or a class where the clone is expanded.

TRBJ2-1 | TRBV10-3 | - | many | CAISGASAIPDNEQFF | TGTGCCATCAGTGGGGCTAGCGCTATCCCAGACAATGAGCAGTTCTTC
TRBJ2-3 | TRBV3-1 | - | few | CASSQDEASTDTQYF | TGTGCCAGCAGCCAAGATGAGGCCTCCACAGATACGCAGTATTTT
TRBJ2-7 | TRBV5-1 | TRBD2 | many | CASSLGGLAGLDEQYF | TGCGCCAGCAGCTTGGGGGGACTAGCGGGGCTGGACGAGCAGTACTTC
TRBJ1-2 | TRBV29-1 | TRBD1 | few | CSVEVPTGEEGYTF | TGCAGCGTTGAAGTCCCTACAGGGGAGGAAGGCTACACCTTC
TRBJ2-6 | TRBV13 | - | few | CASRPSAGANVLTF | TGTGCCAGCAGACCGAGCGCTGGGGCCAACGTCCTGACTTTC
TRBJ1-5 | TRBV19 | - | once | CASSIIGRNQPQHF | TGTGCCAGTAGTATAATCGGCAGAAATCAGCCCCAGCATTTT
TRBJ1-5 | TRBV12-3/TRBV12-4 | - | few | CASEGGSGSAQHF | TGTGCCAGCGAAGGAGGCTCGGGGTCAGCCCAGCATTTT
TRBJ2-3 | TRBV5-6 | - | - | CASSLPGPRAQYF | TGTGCCAGCAGTTTACCGGGACCCCGGGCGCAGTATTTT
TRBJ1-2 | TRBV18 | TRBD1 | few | CASSQGQVPGYTF | TGTGCCAGCTCCCAGGGACAGGTGCCCGGCTACACCTTC
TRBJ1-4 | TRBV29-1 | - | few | CSVLGLQLEKLFF | TGCAGCGTCCTGGGCCTGCAGCTAGAAAAACTGTTTTTT
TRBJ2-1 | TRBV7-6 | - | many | CASSRLRNSNAEQFF | TGTGCCAGCAGCCGACTGCGCAATTCTAACGCCGAGCAGTTCTTC
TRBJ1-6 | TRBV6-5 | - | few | CASSDSTGQNSPLHF | TGTGCCAGCAGTGACTCGACAGGTCAGAATTCACCCCTCCACTTT
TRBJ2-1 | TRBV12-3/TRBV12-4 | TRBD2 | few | CASSLPRGAGGVDNEQFF | TGTGCCAGCAGTTTACCTCGGGGAGCGGGAGGGGTAGACAATGAGCAGTTCTTC
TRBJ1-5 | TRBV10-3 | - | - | CAIREAGRNQPQHF | TGTGCCATCAGGGAAGCAGGGCGCAATCAGCCCCAGCATTTT
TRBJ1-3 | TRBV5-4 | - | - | CASSLEPGRGGNTIYF | TGTGCCAGCAGCTTGGAGCCAGGTAGAGGTGGAAACACCATATATTTT
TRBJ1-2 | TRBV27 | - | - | CASSLSSTGTALAGYGYTF | TGTGCCAGCAGTTTATCGTCCACCGGGACGGCGTTGGCGGGCTATGGCTACACCTTC
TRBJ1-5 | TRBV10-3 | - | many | CASSEGEGQPQHF | TGTGCCTCCTCGGAGGGCGAAGGCCAGCCCCAGCATTTT
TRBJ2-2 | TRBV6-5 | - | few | CASSRTLNTGELFF | TGTGCCAGCAGTCGGACTCTGAACACCGGGGAGCTGTTTTTT
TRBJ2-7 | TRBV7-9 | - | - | CASSPEAPRYEQYF | TGTGCCAGCAGCCCAGAGGCCCCCCGCTACGAGCAGTACTTC
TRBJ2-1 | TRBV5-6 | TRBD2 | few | CASSWQGLAGEQFF | TGTGCCAGCAGCTGGCAGGGACTAGCGGGTGAGCAGTTCTTC
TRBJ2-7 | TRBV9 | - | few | CASSSAGAGSYEQYF | TGTGCCAGCAGCTCCGCGGGGGCAGGTTCCTACGAGCAGTACTTC
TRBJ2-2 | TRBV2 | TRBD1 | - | CASTRGQGTGELFF | TGTGCCAGCACCCGGGGACAGGGCACCGGGGAGCTGTTTTTT
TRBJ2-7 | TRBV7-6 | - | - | CASSPGPRGYNEQYF | TGTGCCAGCTCTCCGGGACCTCGGGGGTACAATGAGCAGTACTTC
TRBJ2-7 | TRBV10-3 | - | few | CAIRQGGGEQYF | TGTGCCATCAGGCAGGGAGGTGGCGAGCAGTACTTC
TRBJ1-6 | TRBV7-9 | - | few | CASSSLRGYYSPLHF | TGTGCCAGCAGCTCCTTGAGGGGTTACTATTCACCCCTCCACTTT
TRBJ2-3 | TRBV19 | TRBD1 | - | CASKGRGRTDTQYF | TGTGCCAGTAAGGGCAGGGGGCGAACAGATACGCAGTATTTT
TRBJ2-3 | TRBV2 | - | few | CASSEAPRNTDTQYF | TGTGCCAGCAGTGAAGCTCCGCGAAACACAGATACGCAGTATTTT
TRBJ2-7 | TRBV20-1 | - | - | CSARRGQNEQYF | TGCAGTGCTAGGAGGGGCCAAAACGAGCAGTACTTC
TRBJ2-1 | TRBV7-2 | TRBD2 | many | CASSLGASGYNEQFF | TGTGCCAGCAGCTTAGGGGCTAGCGGATACAATGAGCAGTTCTTC
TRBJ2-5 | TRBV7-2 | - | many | CASSLGLARETQYF | TGTGCCAGCAGCTTGGGGCTGGCCAGGGAGACCCAGTACTTC
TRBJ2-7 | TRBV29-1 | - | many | CSVGFRDSGGSEQYF | TGCAGCGTTGGGTTCAGGGATAGCGGAGGCAGCGAGCAGTACTTC
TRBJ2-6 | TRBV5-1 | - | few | CASSLVAGMSTGANVLTF | TGCGCCAGCAGCTTGGTGGCAGGGATGTCCACCGGGGCCAACGTCCTGACTTTC
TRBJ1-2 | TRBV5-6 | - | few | CASSPGHNYGYTF | TGTGCCAGCAGCCCGGGCCATAACTATGGCTACACCTTC
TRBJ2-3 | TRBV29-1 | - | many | CSVGGRNADTQYF | TGCAGCGTTGGGGGGAGAAATGCAGATACGCAGTATTTT
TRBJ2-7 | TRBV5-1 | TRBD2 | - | CASRYVAGEIYEQYF | TGCGCCAGCAGGTATGTAGCGGGAGAGATCTACGAGCAGTACTTC
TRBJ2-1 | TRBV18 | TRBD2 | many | CASSRGLAEYNEQFF | TGTGCCAGCTCACGCGGACTAGCGGAATACAATGAGCAGTTCTTC
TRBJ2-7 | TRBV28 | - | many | CASSFQGFDEQYF | TGTGCCAGCAGTTTTCAGGGGTTCGACGAGCAGTACTTC
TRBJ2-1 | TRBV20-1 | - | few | CSARGLRGRRDNEQFF | TGCAGTGCTAGGGGGCTACGGGGGAGAAGGGACAATGAGCAGTTCTTC
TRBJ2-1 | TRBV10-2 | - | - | CASRDSAYNEQFF | TGCGCCAGCCGGGACTCAGCCTACAATGAGCAGTTCTTC
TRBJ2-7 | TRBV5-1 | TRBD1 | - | CAGSAQGDRSPEQYF | TGCGCCGGCAGCGCCCAAGGGGACAGGAGCCCCGAGCAGTACTTC
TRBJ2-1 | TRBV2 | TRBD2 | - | CASSPAGGPRNEQFF | TGTGCCAGCAGCCCAGCGGGGGGGCCTCGTAATGAGCAGTTCTTC
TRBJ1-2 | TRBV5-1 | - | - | CASSFAGDNYGYTF | TGCGCCAGCAGCTTTGCAGGGGATAACTATGGCTACACCTTC
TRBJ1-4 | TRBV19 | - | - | CASSNTGNEKLFF | TGTGCCAGTAGTAATACGGGCAATGAAAAACTGTTTTTT
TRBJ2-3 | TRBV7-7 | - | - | CASSTGGTDMQYF | TGTGCCAGCAGCACGGGGGGCACAGATATGCAGTATTTT
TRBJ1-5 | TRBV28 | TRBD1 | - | CASRRQGRQPQHF | TGTGCCAGCAGGAGACAGGGACGCCAGCCCCAGCATTTT
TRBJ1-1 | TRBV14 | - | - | CASSQELGRNTEAFF | TGTGCCAGCAGCCAAGAATTGGGCAGGAACACTGAAGCTTTCTTT
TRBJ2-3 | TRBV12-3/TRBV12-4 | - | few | CASSRLEDTQYF | TGTGCCAGCAGTCGCCTTGAAGATACGCAGTATTTT
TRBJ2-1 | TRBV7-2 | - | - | CASSYQGVTQETQFF | TGTGCCAGCAGCTACCAGGGAGTGACTCAAGAGACCCAGTTCTTC
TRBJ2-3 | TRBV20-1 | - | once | CSARGSRGRDTDTQYF | TGCAGTGCTAGAGGATCTCGCGGCAGGGACACAGATACGCAGTATTTT
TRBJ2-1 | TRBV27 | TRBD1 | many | CASSWTGPNEQFF | TGTGCCAGCAGTTGGACAGGCCCCAATGAGCAGTTCTTC
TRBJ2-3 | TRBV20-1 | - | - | CSARDIGTDTQYF | TGCAGTGCTAGAGATATTGGCACGGATACGCAGTATTTT
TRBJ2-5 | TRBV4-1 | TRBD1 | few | CASSQGATGHSLGETQYF | TGCGCCAGCAGCCAAGGTGCGACAGGGCATTCTCTCGGAGAGACCCAGTACTTC
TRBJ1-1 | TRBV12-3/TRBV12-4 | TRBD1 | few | CASIITGGLTEAFF | TGTGCCAGCATCATTACAGGGGGCTTAACTGAAGCTTTCTTT